This TCR beta chain originates from a study of T and B cells in COVID-19 patients. About the research overall: Most recovered patients had mild to moderate COVID-19 treated as outpatients. Active-infection patients were older, median roughly 73 years, than recovered patients, median around 35 years.

TRB rearrangements were amplified by multiplex PCR with BIOMED2 TRB-A/B primers. TCRdb called the multiplex PCR reads again in MiXCR, with one record for every CDR3 protein. The data hold 20,000 to 25,000 distinct CDR3 sequences, with over 25% observed a single time. Each TRB amplification used roughly 240-550 ng of genomic DNA from blood. In germline, CDR1 is MNHNS, CDR2 SASEGT. This CDR3 is 13 amino acids long. Trimming stripped 7 bases from V and 0 bases from J, with 7 bases between. This clonotype showed up just a few times. This clonotype originated in a human donor who had recovered from COVID-19. The sequencing input was blood. This chain joins TRBV6-1 and TRBJ2-1; D is unresolved. The CDR3 loop reads CASNQYSYNEQFF. The CDR3 nucleotides read TGTGCCAGCAACCAATACTCCTACAATGAGCAGTTCTTC.